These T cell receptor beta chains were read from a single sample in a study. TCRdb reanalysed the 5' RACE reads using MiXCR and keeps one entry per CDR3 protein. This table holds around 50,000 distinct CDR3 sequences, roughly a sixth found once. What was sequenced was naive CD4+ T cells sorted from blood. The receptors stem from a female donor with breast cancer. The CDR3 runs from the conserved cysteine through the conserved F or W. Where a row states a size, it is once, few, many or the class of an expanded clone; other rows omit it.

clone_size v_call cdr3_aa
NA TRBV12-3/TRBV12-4 CASSKSTGWNTEAFF
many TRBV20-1 CSGRDEKTDTQYF
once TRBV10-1 CASSPGQGRDEQYF
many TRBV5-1 CASSLGGGTPYEQYF
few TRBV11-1 CASSPPRGQGKETQYF
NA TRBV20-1 CSASEPTNYGYTF
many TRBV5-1 CASSSQGNTEAFF
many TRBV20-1 CSAPSIGRIEAFF
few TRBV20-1 CSAREFGGMNTEAFF
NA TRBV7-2 CASSSTGGRIKNIQYF
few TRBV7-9 CASGIAAGGTDTQYF
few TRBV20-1 CSALPGTGKNIQYF
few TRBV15 CATSRTGASSEKLFF
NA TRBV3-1 CASSQTGSSPLHF
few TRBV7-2 CASSPRTAGANVLTF
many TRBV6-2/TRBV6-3 CASSYSGTRSNIQYF
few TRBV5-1 CASTKNGDTGELFF
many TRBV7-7 CASSADFSYEQYF
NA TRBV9 CASSVGTGGVETQYF
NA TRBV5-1 CASSLEQGAGNAIYF
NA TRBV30 CACPTGSAYGYTF
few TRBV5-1 CASSSGTVPAKNIQYF
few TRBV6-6 CASRDIDSYEQYF
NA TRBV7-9 CASSLRQDLGYTF
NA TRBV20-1 CSARDRRGTYEQYF
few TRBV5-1 CASSLQGSINTGELFF
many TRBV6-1 CASRGNTGGPDTQYF
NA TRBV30 CAWTGGLEGEQFF
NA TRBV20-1 CSAPSAGGLTTDTQYF
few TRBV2 CASRNRAGVTVETQYF
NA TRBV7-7 CASSPTGGADTQYF
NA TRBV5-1 CASSGGANYNEQFF
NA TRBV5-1 CASREDRVTEAFF
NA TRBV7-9 CASSSGTGRAYEQYF
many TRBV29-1 CSVDAGGLLDTQYF
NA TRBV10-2 CASSDKGGSSPADTQYF
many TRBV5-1 CASSDREKLFF
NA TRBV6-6 CASSSPRRDYNSPLHF
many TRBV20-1 CSAGGRQGAFF
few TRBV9 CASSVRSQVSGNTIYF